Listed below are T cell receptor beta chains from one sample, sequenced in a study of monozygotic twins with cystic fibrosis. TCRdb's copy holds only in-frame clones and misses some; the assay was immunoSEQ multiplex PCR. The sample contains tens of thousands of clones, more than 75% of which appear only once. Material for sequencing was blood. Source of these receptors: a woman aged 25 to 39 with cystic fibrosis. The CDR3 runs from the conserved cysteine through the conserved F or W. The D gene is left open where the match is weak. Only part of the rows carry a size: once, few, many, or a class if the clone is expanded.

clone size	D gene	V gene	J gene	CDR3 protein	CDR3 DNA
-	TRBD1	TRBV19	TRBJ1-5	CASTGQGLSNQPQHF	TGTGCCAGTACCGGACAGGGGTTGAGCAATCAGCCCCAGCATTTT
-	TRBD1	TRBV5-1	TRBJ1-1	CASSLQDRGLLNTEAFF	TGCGCCAGCAGCTTGCAAGACAGGGGGCTTTTGAACACTGAAGCTTTCTTT
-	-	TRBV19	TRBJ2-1	CASSGTAYNEQFF	TGTGCCAGTAGTGGAACAGCCTACAATGAGCAGTTCTTC
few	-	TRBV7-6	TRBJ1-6	CASSLEGSNSPLHF	TGTGCCAGCAGCTTAGAAGGGAGTAATTCACCCCTCCACTTT
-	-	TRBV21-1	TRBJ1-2	CASSSITGLGYGYTF	TGTGCCAGCAGCTCGATCACGGGACTCGGTTATGGCTACACCTTC
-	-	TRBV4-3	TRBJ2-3	CASSQSRTTWQYF	TGCGCCAGCAGCCAATCCAGGACCACCTGGCAGTATTTT
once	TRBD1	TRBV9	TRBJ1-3	CASSVGQGARNTIYF	TGTGCCAGCAGCGTAGGACAGGGGGCGAGAAACACCATATATTTT
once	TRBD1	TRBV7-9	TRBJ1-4	CASSLAVGTGEEKLFF	TGTGCCAGCAGCTTAGCCGTCGGGACAGGGGAAGAAAAACTGTTTTTT
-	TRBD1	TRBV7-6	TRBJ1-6	CASSPLGQSSYNSPLHF	TGTGCCAGCAGCCCCCTGGGACAGAGCTCCTATAATTCACCCCTCCACTTT
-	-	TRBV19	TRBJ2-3	CASSIRRSTDTQYF	TGTGCCAGTAGTATTAGACGCAGCACAGATACGCAGTATTTT
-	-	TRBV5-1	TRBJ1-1	CASSFKLESNTEAFF	TGCGCCAGCAGCTTTAAACTAGAGTCGAACACTGAAGCTTTCTTT
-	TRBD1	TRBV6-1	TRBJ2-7	CASRGGQGTYEQYF	TGTGCCAGCAGGGGGGGACAGGGTACCTACGAGCAGTACTTC
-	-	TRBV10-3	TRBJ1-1	CAISAGANTEAFF	TGTGCCATCAGTGCAGGGGCGAACACTGAAGCTTTCTTT
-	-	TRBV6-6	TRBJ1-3	CASSYVSPLVGNTIYF	TGTGCCAGCAGTTATGTGAGCCCTCTTGTTGGAAACACCATATATTTT
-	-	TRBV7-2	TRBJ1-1	CASSLVQGNTEAFF	TGTGCCAGCAGCTTAGTTCAGGGAAACACTGAAGCTTTCTTT
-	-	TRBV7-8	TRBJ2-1	CASSPLVNEQFF	TGTGCCAGCAGCCCTCTGGTCAATGAGCAGTTCTTC
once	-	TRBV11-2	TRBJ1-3	CASSLAPGRLSGNTIYF	TGTGCCAGCAGCTTAGCCCCAGGCCGTCTCTCTGGAAACACCATATATTTT
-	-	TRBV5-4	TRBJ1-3	CATHPTSGNTIYF	TGTGCCACCCATCCCACCTCTGGAAACACCATATATTTT
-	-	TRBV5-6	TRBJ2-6	CASSFGTLNSGANVLTF	TGTGCCAGCAGCTTTGGAACTCTTAACTCTGGGGCCAACGTCCTGACTTTC
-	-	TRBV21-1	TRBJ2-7	CASSKVPVRHYEQYF	TGTGCCAGCAGCAAAGTACCAGTCCGCCACTACGAGCAGTACTTC
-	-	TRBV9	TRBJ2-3	CASSSGGAFGTDTQYF	TGTGCCAGCAGCTCAGGGGGGGCCTTTGGGACAGATACGCAGTATTTT
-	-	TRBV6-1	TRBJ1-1	CASSKSGTLNTEAFF	TGTGCCAGCAGTAAATCAGGGACCTTGAACACTGAAGCTTTCTTT
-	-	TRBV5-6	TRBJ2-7	CASSLGSSYEQYF	TGTGCCAGCAGCTTGGGTTCCTCTTACGAGCAGTACTTC
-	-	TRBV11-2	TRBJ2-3	CASSSRGGHTDTQYF	TGTGCCAGCAGCTCCCGCGGGGGCCACACAGATACGCAGTATTTT
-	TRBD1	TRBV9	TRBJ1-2	CASSLRDRRLRGNGYTF	TGTGCCAGCAGCCTCCGGGACAGGCGTCTCCGGGGGAATGGCTACACCTTC
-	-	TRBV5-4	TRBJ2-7	CASSLDWSPSYEQYF	TGTGCCAGCAGCTTGGATTGGTCGCCTTCCTACGAGCAGTACTTC